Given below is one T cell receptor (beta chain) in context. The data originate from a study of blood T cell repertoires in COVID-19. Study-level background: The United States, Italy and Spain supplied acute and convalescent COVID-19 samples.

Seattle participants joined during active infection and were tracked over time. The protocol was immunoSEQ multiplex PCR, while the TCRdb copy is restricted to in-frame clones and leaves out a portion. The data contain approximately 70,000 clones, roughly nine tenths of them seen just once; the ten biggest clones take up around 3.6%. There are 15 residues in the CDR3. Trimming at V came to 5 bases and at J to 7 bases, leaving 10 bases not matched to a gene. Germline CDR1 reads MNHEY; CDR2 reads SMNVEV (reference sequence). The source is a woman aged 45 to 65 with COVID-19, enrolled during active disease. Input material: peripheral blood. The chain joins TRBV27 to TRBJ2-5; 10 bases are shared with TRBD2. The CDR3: CASSTLAGAWGTQYF. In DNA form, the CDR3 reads TGTGCCAGCAGTACCCTAGCGGGAGCGTGGGGGACCCAGTACTTC.